A selection of T cell receptor beta chains follows, all from one sample in a study of CD8 T cells in ankylosing spondylitis. A single record per CDR3 protein comes from TCRdb applying MiXCR to the 5' RACE reads. The sample shows some 400,000 distinct CDR3 sequences, 20% to 25% of them seen only once. Sequencing was carried out using blood, either unsorted or a sorted T cell fraction (not recorded which). All receptors come from a male donor with ankylosing spondylitis. CDR3s include the opening cysteine and the closing phenylalanine or tryptophan. Fields, in order: V gene, D gene, J gene, clone size, CDR3 DNA, CDR3 protein. A D gene is named only where the DNA matches it firmly. The size field is filled for only some rows; it gives once, few, many or a size class.

>TRBV5-1|.|TRBJ2-5|.
TGCGCCAGCAGCCCGAACTCTGAAGAGACCCAGTACTTC
CASSPNSEETQYF
>TRBV2|TRBD2|TRBJ2-1|few
TGTGCCAGCAGTGCCCGGGGAGCGGGAGACACATACAATGAGCAGTTCTTC
CASSARGAGDTYNEQFF
>TRBV2|TRBD1|TRBJ1-6|.
TGTGCCAGGGCCGTCCAGGGGGGTAATTCACCCCTCCACTTT
CARAVQGGNSPLHF
>TRBV29-1|.|TRBJ1-3|.
TGCAGCATCTCCCTGGGAGGAGGAAACACCATATATTTT
CSISLGGGNTIYF
>TRBV14|.|TRBJ2-1|many
TGTGCCAGCAGCCCGGTCCAAAGGAGCTCCTACAATGAGCAGTTCTTC
CASSPVQRSSYNEQFF
>TRBV24-1|.|TRBJ1-3|few
TGTGCCACCAGTGATGGCCGGGATTTTTCTGGAAACACCATATATTTT
CATSDGRDFSGNTIYF
>TRBV15|.|TRBJ2-6|once
TGTGCCACCAGCACCAAAACGGCTGGGGCCAACGTCCTGACTTTC
CATSTKTAGANVLTF
>TRBV4-1|TRBD1|TRBJ1-2|few
TGCGCCAGCAGCCAAGGGACAGGGCCTAACTATGGCTACACCTTC
CASSQGTGPNYGYTF
>TRBV11-3|TRBD2|TRBJ2-1|.
TGTGCCAGCAGCTTAGTGACTAGCGGGGGAAATGAGCAGTTCTTC
CASSLVTSGGNEQFF
>TRBV29-1|TRBD2|TRBJ2-3|many
TGCAGCGTTGGACTAGCGGGAAACACAGATACGCAGTATTTT
CSVGLAGNTDTQYF
>TRBV5-1|.|TRBJ2-3|.
TGCGCCAGCAGCCCCGTCAGGACAGATACGCAGTATTTT
CASSPVRTDTQYF
>TRBV4-2|TRBD2|TRBJ2-1|.
TGTGCCAGCAGCCAAGAGGCGACTAGCGGATACAATGAGCAGTTCTTC
CASSQEATSGYNEQFF
>TRBV12-3/TRBV12-4|.|TRBJ1-6|.
TGTGCCAGCAGCTGGGAAGAATCACCCCTCCACTTT
CASSWEESPLHF
>TRBV7-9|.|TRBJ2-1|few
TGTGCCAGCAGCCCTAGAAACGGCCAGGGGACCTTCAATGAGCAGTTCTTC
CASSPRNGQGTFNEQFF
>TRBV3-1|.|TRBJ1-4|.
TGTGCCAGCAGCCAAGGTCAGGGAGGTGCTGAAAAACTGTTTTTT
CASSQGQGGAEKLFF
>TRBV29-1|.|TRBJ1-5|few
TGCAGCGTTGCGGGGGGAGGCAGCAATCAGCCCCAGCATTTT
CSVAGGGSNQPQHF
>TRBV27|TRBD2|TRBJ2-1|.
TGTGCCAGCAGTTTATTACTAGCGGACTACAATGAGCAGTTCTTC
CASSLLLADYNEQFF
>TRBV5-1|.|TRBJ2-3|.
TGCGCCAGCACCGGAGAGGGGACAGATACGCAGTATTTT
CASTGEGTDTQYF
>TRBV20-1|TRBD2|TRBJ2-1|.
TGCAGTGCTAGCCGAAGACGAGCGGGAGACCGCAATGAGCAGTTCTTC
CSASRRRAGDRNEQFF
>TRBV4-2|TRBD2|TRBJ2-5|.
TGTGCCAGCAGCCAAGATTGGACTAGCGGGATTGAGGGGGAGACCCAGTACTTC
CASSQDWTSGIEGETQYF
>TRBV30|.|TRBJ1-2|.
TGTGCCTGGAGCGGGACGAACTATGGCTACACCTTC
CAWSGTNYGYTF
>TRBV20-1|TRBD2|TRBJ2-1|.
TGCAGTGCCAGACTAGCGGGAGTAAGGAATGAGCAGTTCTTC
CSARLAGVRNEQFF
>TRBV4-1|TRBD2|TRBJ2-5|.
TGCGCCAGCAGCCAACGAATAGCGGGAGGGCCGGAGACCCAGTACTTC
CASSQRIAGGPETQYF
>TRBV10-3|.|TRBJ2-7|.
TGTGCCATCAGTGATCCCGTGGGAGACGAGCAGTACTTC
CAISDPVGDEQYF
>TRBV27|.|TRBJ2-2|.
TGTGCCAGCAGTTTACGTTGGCAGCCAGCCGGGGAGCTGTTTTTT
CASSLRWQPAGELFF
>TRBV11-3|.|TRBJ1-1|.
TGTGCCAGCAGCGCGGAATTTACTTTCTTT
CASSAEFTFF
>TRBV4-1|.|TRBJ2-7|.
TGCGCCAGCAGCCTCCGCCAGGGTATTTACGAGCAGTACTTC
CASSLRQGIYEQYF
>TRBV7-2|TRBD1|TRBJ2-2|few
TGTGCCAGCAGCTTAGTAGCAGGGGGCCACGGGGAGCTGTTTTTT
CASSLVAGGHGELFF
>TRBV12-3/TRBV12-4|TRBD1|TRBJ1-5|.
TGTGCCAGCAGTTCGGACAGGAATCAGCCCCAGCATTTT
CASSSDRNQPQHF
>TRBV29-1|TRBD2|TRBJ2-1|.
TGCAGCTTCAAACCAGCGGGGGGCGCTGAGCAGTTCTTC
CSFKPAGGAEQFF
>TRBV6-1|.|TRBJ2-3|.
TGTGCCAGCAGCCGGAACGGCGGCGCCACAGATACGCAGTATTTT
CASSRNGGATDTQYF
>TRBV7-2|TRBD2|TRBJ2-1|.
TGTGCCAGCAGCTCTCGTTTTAGCGGGAAAGGAGAGCAGTTCTTC
CASSSRFSGKGEQFF
>TRBV7-2|.|TRBJ2-7|.
TGTGCCAGCAGCATCGACACCTTCGAGCAGTACTTC
CASSIDTFEQYF
>TRBV3-1|.|TRBJ2-6|.
TGTGCCAGCAGCCAAGGATGGTACTCTGGGGCCAACGTCCTGACTTTC
CASSQGWYSGANVLTF
>TRBV5-1|TRBD2|TRBJ2-2|few
TGCGCCAGCAGCTTGGCTCTAGCGGGAAAGACCGGGGAGCTGTTTTTT
CASSLALAGKTGELFF
>TRBV24-1|TRBD1|TRBJ2-3|.
TGTGCCACCAGTGATTTGTCTGACAGGGGAAGCACAGATACGCAGTATTTT
CATSDLSDRGSTDTQYF
>TRBV2|TRBD1|TRBJ1-5|.
TGTGCCACCACCCAGGGGGGGTCTCAGCCCCAGCATTTT
CATTQGGSQPQHF